A selection of T cell receptor beta chains follows, all from one sample in a study of OX40 agonist ivuxolimab in advanced cancers. The method was immunoSEQ multiplex PCR; TCRdb's version includes in-frame clones alone and lacks a portion of them. This sample yields about 52,000 clones, of which under 95% are seen a single time; more than 10% belongs to the top ten. Here the sequenced sample was CD4+ or CD8+ T cells sorted from blood, taken in a trial of the OX40 agonist ivuxolimab. These receptor sequences come from an adult with an advanced solid tumor such as melanoma, head and neck, liver or kidney cancer. Each CDR3 is given with its conserved first and last residue. A D gene is named only where the DNA matches it firmly. A row's size may be missing; if present it is once, few, many or a size class.

D gene,V gene,clone size,J gene,CDR3 protein,CDR3 DNA
NA,TRBV30,NA,TRBJ2-1,CAWSESAYNEQFF,TGTGCCTGGAGTGAGAGTGCATACAATGAGCAGTTCTTC
NA,TRBV5-5,NA,TRBJ2-7,CASSSASYEQYF,TGTGCCAGCAGTTCAGCGTCCTACGAGCAGTACTTC
TRBD1,TRBV11-2,NA,TRBJ1-2,CASSLVAGQARLGYTF,TGTGCCAGCAGCTTAGTCGCGGGACAGGCGCGATTGGGCTACACCTTC
NA,TRBV19,NA,TRBJ2-7,CASSIVPGMYEQYF,TGTGCCAGTAGTATAGTCCCGGGGATGTACGAGCAGTACTTC
NA,TRBV10-3,NA,TRBJ2-1,CAISAGGWTGDNEQFF,TGTGCCATCAGTGCGGGGGGGTGGACAGGCGACAATGAGCAGTTCTTC
NA,TRBV7-9,NA,TRBJ2-7,CASSSRQGTYEQYF,TGTGCCAGCAGCTCGAGGCAGGGGACCTACGAGCAGTACTTC
NA,TRBV7-9,NA,TRBJ2-5,CASSLEAVQETQYF,TGTGCCAGCAGCTTAGAGGCGGTCCAAGAGACCCAGTACTTC
NA,TRBV7-9,NA,TRBJ2-3,CASSLTPTDTQYF,TGTGCCAGCAGCTTAACCCCCACAGATACGCAGTATTTT
TRBD2,TRBV6-6,once,TRBJ2-3,CASSLARTSSDTQYF,TGTGCCAGCAGTCTCGCTAGGACTAGCTCGGATACGCAGTATTTT
NA,TRBV30,NA,TRBJ2-2,CAWSFRAPGELFF,TGTGCCTGGAGTTTCAGAGCTCCCGGGGAGCTGTTTTTT
NA,TRBV6-5,NA,TRBJ1-1,CASITPIGNTEAFF,TGTGCCAGCATCACCCCCATAGGGAACACTGAAGCTTTCTTT
NA,TRBV11-3,NA,TRBJ2-7,CASSLWRLVSYEQYF,TGTGCCAGCAGCTTGTGGAGGTTGGTATCCTACGAGCAGTACTTC
NA,TRBV29-1,NA,TRBJ2-1,CSAMGGPYNEQFF,TGCAGCGCTATGGGGGGCCCCTACAATGAGCAGTTCTTC
TRBD2,TRBV7-2,NA,TRBJ2-1,CASSLALAGGPGNEQFF,TGTGCCAGCAGCTTAGCGCTAGCGGGAGGGCCGGGGAATGAGCAGTTCTTC
TRBD2,TRBV4-2,NA,TRBJ2-1,CASSQDLAGGDEQFF,TGTGCCAGCAGCCAAGATTTAGCGGGAGGGGATGAGCAGTTCTTC